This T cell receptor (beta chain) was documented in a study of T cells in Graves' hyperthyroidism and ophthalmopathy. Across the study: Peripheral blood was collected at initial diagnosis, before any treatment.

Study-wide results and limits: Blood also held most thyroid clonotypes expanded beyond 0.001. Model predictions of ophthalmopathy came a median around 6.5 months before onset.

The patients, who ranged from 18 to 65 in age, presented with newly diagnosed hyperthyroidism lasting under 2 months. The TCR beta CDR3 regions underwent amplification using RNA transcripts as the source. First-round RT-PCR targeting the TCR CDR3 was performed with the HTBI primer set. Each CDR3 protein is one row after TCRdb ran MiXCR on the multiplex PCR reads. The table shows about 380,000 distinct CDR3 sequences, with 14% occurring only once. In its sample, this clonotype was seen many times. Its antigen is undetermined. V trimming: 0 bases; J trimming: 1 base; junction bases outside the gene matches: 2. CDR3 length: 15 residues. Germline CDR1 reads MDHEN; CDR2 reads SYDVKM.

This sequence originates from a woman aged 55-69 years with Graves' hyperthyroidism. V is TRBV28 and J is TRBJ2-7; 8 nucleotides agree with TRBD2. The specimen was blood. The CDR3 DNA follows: TGTGCCAGCAGTTTATGGACTAGCGCATCCTACGAGCAGTACTTC. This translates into CASSLWTSASYEQYF.